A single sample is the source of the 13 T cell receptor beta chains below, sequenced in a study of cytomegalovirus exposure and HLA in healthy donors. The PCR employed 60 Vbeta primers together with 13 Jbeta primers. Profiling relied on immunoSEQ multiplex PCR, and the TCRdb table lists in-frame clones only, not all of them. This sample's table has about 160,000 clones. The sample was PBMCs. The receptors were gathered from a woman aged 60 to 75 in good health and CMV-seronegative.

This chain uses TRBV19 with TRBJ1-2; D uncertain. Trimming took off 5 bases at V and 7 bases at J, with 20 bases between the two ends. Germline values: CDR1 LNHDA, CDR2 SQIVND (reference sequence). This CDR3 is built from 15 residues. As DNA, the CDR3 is TGTGCCAGTAGTGGGAGGACGGCACGATACGGTGGCTACACCTTC. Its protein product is CASSGRTARYGGYTF.

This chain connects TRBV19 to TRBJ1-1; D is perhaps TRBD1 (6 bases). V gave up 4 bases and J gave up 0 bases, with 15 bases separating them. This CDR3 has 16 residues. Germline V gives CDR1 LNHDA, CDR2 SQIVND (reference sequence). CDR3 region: CASSTDRFSLNTEAFF. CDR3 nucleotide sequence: TGTGCCAGTAGTACGGACAGATTTTCCTTGAACACTGAAGCTTTCTTT.

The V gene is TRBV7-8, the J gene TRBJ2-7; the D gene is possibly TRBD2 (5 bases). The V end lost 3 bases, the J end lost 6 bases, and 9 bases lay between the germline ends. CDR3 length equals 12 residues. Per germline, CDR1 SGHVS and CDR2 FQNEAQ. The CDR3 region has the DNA TGTGCCAGCAGCTTTAGAGGGCCCGAGCAGTACTTC. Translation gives CASSFRGPEQYF. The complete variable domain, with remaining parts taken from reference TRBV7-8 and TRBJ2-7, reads GAGVSQSPRYKVAKRGQDVALRCDPISGHVSLFWYQQALGQGPEFLTYFQNEAQLDKSGLPSDRFFAERPEGSVSTLKIQRTQQEDSAVYLCASSFRGPEQYFGPGTRLTVT.

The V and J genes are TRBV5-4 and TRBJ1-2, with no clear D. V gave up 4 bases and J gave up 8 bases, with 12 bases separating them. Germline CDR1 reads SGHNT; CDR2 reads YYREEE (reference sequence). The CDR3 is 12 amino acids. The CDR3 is CASSQAPLGYTF. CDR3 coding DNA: TGTGCCAGCAGCCAGGCGCCGTTGGGCTACACCTTC.

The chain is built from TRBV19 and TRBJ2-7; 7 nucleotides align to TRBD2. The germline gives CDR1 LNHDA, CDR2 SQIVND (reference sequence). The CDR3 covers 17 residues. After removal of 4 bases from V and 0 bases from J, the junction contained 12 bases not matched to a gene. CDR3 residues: CASSKRRGSSASYEQYF. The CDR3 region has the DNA TGTGCCAGTAGTAAGCGGCGCGGGAGCTCCGCCTCCTACGAGCAGTACTTC.

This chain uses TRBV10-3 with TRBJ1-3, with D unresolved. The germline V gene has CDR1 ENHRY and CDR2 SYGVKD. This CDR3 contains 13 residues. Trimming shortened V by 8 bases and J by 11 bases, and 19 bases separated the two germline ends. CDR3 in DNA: TGTGCCATCGGAGGGCCGGGCCTTAACGCCATATATTTT. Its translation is CAIGGPGLNAIYF.

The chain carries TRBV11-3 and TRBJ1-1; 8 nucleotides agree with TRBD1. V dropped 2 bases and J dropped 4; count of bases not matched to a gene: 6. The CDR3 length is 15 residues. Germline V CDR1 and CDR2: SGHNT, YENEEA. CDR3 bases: TGTGCCAGCAGCTTATCGGGAACAGGGGGCACTGAAGCTTTCTTT. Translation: CASSLSGTGGTEAFF.

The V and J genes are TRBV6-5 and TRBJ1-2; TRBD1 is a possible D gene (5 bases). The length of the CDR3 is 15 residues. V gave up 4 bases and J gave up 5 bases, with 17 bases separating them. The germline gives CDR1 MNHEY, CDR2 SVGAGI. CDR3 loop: CASSSSKGLDYGYTF. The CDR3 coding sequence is TGTGCCAGCAGTTCCTCCAAGGGGCTGGATTATGGCTACACCTTC.

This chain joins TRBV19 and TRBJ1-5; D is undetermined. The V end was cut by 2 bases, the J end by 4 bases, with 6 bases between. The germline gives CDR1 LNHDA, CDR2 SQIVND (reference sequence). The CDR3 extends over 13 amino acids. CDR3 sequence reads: CASSITQNQPQHF. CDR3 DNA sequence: TGTGCCAGTAGTATAACCCAGAATCAGCCCCAGCATTTT.

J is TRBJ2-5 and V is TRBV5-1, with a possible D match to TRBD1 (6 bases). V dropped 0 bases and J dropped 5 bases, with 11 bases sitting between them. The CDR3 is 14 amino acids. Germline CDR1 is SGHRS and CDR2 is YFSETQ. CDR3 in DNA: TGCGCCAGCAGCTTGGACAGGGTTCACGAGACCCAGTACTTC. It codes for CASSLDRVHETQYF.

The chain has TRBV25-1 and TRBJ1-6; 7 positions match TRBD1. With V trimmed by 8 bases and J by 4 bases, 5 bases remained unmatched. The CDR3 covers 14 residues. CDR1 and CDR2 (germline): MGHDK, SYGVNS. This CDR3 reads CASDRGQYNSPLHF. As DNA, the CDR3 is TGTGCCAGCGATCGGGGACAGTATAATTCACCCCTCCACTTT. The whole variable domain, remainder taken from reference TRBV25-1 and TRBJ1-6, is EADIYQTPRYLVIGTGKKITLECSQTMGHDKMYWYQQDPGMELHLIHYSYGVNSTEKGDLSSESTVSRIRTEHFPLTLESARPSHTSQYLCASDRGQYNSPLHFGNGTRLTVT.

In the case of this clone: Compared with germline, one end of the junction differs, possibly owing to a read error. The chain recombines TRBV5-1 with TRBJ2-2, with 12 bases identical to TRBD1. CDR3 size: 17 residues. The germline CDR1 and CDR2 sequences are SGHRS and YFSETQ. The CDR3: CASSLGTGGQNTGELFF. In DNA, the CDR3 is TGCGCCAGCAGTTTGGGGACAGGGGGCCAGAACACCGGGGAGCTGTTTTTT. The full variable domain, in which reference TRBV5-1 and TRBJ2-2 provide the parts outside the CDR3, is KAGVTQTPRYLIKTRGQQVTLSCSPISGHRSVSWYQQTPGQGLQFLFEYFSETQRNKGNFPGRFSGRQFSNSRSEMNVSTLELGDSALYLCASSLGTGGQNTGELFFGEGSRLTVL.

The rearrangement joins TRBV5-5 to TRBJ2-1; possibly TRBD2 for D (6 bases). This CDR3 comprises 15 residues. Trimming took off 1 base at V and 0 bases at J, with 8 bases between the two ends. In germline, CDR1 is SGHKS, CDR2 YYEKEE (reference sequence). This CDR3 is CASSLRGSSYNEQFF. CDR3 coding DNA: TGTGCCAGCAGCTTGCGGGGGAGCTCCTACAATGAGCAGTTCTTC.